The rows below give T cell receptor beta chains drawn from one sample of a study of shared clonotypes between healthy human individuals. Using immunoSEQ multiplex PCR, the repertoire was profiled, and TCRdb retains in-frame clones only, with some absent. The data hold 2 million to 2.5 million clones, with over 90% observed a single time. The sequenced sample consisted of naive CD4+ T cells from PBMCs. These receptors were obtained from a man between 18 and 29 years old in good health. Some clones in this sample may be carry-over from other donors' samples. Each CDR3 is given without its conserved first and last residue.

>TRBJ2-5|10|TRBV5-6
ASSFSTETQY
>TRBJ2-1|9|TRBV2
ASSEADEQF
>TRBJ2-7|15|TRBV7-8
ASTPGGTGILRGEQY
>TRBJ2-1|15|TRBV28
ASSLRHGTSGRNEQF
>TRBJ1-5|15|TRBV28
ASSLFSGEYRNQPQH
>TRBJ2-7|16|TRBV27
ASSYREHPSSHSGEQY
>TRBJ2-2|12|TRBV27
ASSFDRNTGELF
>TRBJ2-1|13|TRBV7-2
ASSLEVSGDRQQF
>TRBJ2-5|14|TRBV12-5
ASGLATGTAQETQY
>TRBJ2-1|12|TRBV7-2
ASSRDRDRGEQF
>TRBJ2-4|15|TRBV30
AWRLAGVGLAKNIQY
>TRBJ2-7|14|TRBV7-8
ASSWPGLAGAYEQY
>TRBJ2-1|12|TRBV10-1
ASSEGAGANEQF
>TRBJ2-7|16|TRBV5-4
ASSPKTGRVGVSYEQY
>TRBJ2-7|10|TRBV6-1
ASSAQGYEQY
>TRBJ2-7|15|TRBV4-1
ASSHSGTSTYLYEQY